These 8 T cell receptor beta chains originate from one sample sequenced in a study of T cells after yellow fever vaccination. One entry per CDR3 protein, called by TCRdb with MiXCR from the 5' RACE reads. The sample lists fewer than 350,000 distinct CDR3 sequences; 8.5% to 10% were seen once. Sequenced material: PBMCs, taken on the day of the first yellow fever vaccination. The origin of the receptors is a man younger than 30 who received the YFV17D yellow fever vaccine.

This clonotype was seen only a few times. The V gene is TRBV5-1, the J gene TRBJ1-1, with 7 bases lining up with TRBD1. V lost 3 bases to trimming and J lost 8 bases; unmatched junction nucleotides: 4. CDR3 size: 12 residues. Germline V lookup: CDR1 SGHRS, CDR2 YFSETQ. CDR3 nucleotide sequence: TGCGCCAGCAGCTACAGGGGTGGGGAAGCTTTCTTT. The encoded protein is CASSYRGGEAFF.

V is TRBV7-3 and J is TRBJ2-5; possible D gene TRBD2, 5 bases. The germline V and J ends were trimmed by 3 bases and 5 bases, with 13 bases remaining between them. The CDR3 covers 14 residues. CDR1 and CDR2 (germline): SGHTA, FQGTGA. Here the CDR3 reads CASSFSGEVETQYF. The CDR3 DNA is TGTGCCAGCAGCTTTTCCGGGGAAGTGGAGACCCAGTACTTC.

The V call is TRBV10-3, the J call TRBJ1-5; D unclear. The CDR3 runs 17 residues. V dropped 0 bases and J dropped 2 bases, with 14 bases sitting between them. The germline V gene has CDR1 ENHRY and CDR2 SYGVKD. The CDR3 nucleotides read TGTGCCATCAGTGAGTCGATGGAGCAATGGGGCAATCAGCCCCAGCATTTT. Its protein product is CAISESMEQWGNQPQHF.

This clonotype was seen at least ten times. The DNA for the CDR3 is TGTGCCAGCAGATTGGACGGGGGGGGCCACCAAGAGACCCAGTACTTC. Protein sequence: CASRLDGGGHQETQYF. The V and J genes are TRBV6-1 and TRBJ2-5; 8 bases are a match to TRBD2. Trimming cost V 6 bases and J 0 bases; bases outside gene matches: 9. The germline gives CDR1 MNHNS, CDR2 SASEGT. The CDR3 covers 16 residues.

V usage is TRBV5-5 and J usage is TRBJ2-6; TRBD2 might be the D (5 bases). CDR1 SGHKS and CDR2 YYEKEE come from the germline V gene (reference sequence). This CDR3 is 12 amino acids long. The V and J ends lost 2 bases and 12 bases respectively, with 9 bases between them. CDR3 protein: CASSFSGAVLTF. The CDR3 nucleotides are TGTGCCAGCAGCTTCAGCGGTGCCGTCCTGACTTTC.

This sequence joins TRBV5-6 and TRBJ2-7; D remains ambiguous. Germline loops: CDR1 SGHDT, CDR2 YYEEEE. The CDR3 totals 15 residues. Trimming took off 6 bases at V and 0 bases at J, with 16 bases between the two ends. The CDR3 nucleotides are TGTGCCAGCACCTCAGTCTTTGCGAGCTCCTACGAGCAGTACTTC. As protein: CASTSVFASSYEQYF.

The V gene is TRBV20-1, the J gene TRBJ2-5; D gene unclear. CDR3 length equals 15 residues. Trimming removed 0 bases at V and 3 bases at J, with 14 bases between. The germline CDR1 and CDR2 sequences are DFQATT and SNEGSKA (reference sequence). The CDR3, as DNA: TGCAGTGCTAGAGATCTTGTGTTCCTAAAAGAGACCCAGTACTTC. Protein: CSARDLVFLKETQYF.

This clonotype was found many times. This chain connects TRBV6-6 to TRBJ1-2; D not resolved. Germline loops: CDR1 MNHNY, CDR2 SVGAGI (reference sequence). CDR3 length equals 8 residues. V gave up 8 bases and J gave up 11 bases, with 6 bases separating them. The CDR3 DNA reads as TGTGCCAGCGGAACATACACCTTC. This encodes CASGTYTF.